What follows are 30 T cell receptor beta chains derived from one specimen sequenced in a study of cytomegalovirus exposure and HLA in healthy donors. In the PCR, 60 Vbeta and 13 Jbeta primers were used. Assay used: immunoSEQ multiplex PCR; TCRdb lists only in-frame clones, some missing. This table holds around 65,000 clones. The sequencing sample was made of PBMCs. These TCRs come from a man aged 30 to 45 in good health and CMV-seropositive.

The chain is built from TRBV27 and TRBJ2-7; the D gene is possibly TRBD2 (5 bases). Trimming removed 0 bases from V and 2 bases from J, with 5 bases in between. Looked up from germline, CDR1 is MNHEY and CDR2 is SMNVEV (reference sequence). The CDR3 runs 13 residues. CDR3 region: CASSLSGAYEQYF. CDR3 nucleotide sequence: TGTGCCAGCAGTTTATCCGGGGCCTACGAGCAGTACTTC.

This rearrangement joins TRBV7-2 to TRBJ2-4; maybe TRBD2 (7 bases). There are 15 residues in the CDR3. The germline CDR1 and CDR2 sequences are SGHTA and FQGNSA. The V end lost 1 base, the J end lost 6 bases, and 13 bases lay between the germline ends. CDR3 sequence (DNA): TGTGCCAGCAGCTTAGGGGAAAGGGGGGGAAACATTCAGTACTTC. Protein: CASSLGERGGNIQYF.

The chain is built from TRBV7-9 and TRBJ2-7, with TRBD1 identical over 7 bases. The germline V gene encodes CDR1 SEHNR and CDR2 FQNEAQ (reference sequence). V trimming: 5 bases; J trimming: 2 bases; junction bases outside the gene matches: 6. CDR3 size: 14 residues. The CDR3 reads CASSPDRAPYEQYF. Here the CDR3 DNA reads TGTGCCAGCAGCCCCGACAGGGCCCCCTACGAGCAGTACTTC.

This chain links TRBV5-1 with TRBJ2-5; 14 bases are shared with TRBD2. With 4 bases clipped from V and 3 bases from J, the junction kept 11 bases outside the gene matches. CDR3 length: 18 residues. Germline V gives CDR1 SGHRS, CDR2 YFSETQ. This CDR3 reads CASSGGLAGGKIKETQYF. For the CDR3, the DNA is TGCGCCAGCAGCGGAGGACTAGCGGGGGGTAAAATAAAAGAGACCCAGTACTTC.

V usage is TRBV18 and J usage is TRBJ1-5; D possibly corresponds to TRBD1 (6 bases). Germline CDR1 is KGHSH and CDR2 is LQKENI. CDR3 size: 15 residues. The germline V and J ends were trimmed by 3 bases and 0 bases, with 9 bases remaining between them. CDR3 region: CASSPEDSSNQPQHF. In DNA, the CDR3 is TGTGCCAGCTCACCGGAGGACAGTAGCAATCAGCCCCAGCATTTT.

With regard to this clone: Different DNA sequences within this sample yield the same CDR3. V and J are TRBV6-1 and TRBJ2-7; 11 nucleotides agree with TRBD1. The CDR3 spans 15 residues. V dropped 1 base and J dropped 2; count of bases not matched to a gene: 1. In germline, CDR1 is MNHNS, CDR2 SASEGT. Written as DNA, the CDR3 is TGTGCCAGCAGTGAAGGGACAGGGGGCGCCTACGAGCAGTACTTC. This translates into CASSEGTGGAYEQYF.

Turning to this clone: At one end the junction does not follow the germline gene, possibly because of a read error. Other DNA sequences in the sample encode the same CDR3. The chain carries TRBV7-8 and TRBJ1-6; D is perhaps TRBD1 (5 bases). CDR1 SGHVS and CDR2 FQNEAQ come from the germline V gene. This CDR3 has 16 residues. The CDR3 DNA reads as TGTGCCAGCAGCTCCCTGCCGGCAGGGCAGAATTCACCCCTACACTTT. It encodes CASSSLPAGQNSPLHF.

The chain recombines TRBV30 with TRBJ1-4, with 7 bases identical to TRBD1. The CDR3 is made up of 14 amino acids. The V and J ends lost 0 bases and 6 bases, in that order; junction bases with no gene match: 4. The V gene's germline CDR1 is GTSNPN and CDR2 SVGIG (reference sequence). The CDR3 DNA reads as TGTGCCTGGAGTGTCGAGGGGGCGGATGAAAAACTGTTTTTT. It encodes CAWSVEGADEKLFF.

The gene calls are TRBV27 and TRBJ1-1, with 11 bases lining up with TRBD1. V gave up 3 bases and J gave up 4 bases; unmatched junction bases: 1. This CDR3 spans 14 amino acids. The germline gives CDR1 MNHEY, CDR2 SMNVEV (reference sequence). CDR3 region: CASSFGTGGTEAFF. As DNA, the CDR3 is TGTGCCAGCAGTTTCGGGACAGGGGGCACTGAAGCTTTCTTT.

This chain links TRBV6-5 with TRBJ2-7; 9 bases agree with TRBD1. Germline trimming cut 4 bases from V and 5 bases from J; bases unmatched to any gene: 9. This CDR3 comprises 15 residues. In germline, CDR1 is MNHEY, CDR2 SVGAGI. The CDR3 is CASSSPNRGPNEQYF. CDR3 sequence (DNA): TGTGCCAGCAGTTCCCCGAACAGGGGGCCTAACGAGCAGTACTTC.

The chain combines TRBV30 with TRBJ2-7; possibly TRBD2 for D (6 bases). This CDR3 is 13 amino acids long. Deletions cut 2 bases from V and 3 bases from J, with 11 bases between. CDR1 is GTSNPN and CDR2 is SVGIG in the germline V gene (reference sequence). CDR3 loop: CAWSLGGNYEQYF. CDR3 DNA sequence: TGTGCCTGGAGTTTAGGAGGGAACTACGAGCAGTACTTC. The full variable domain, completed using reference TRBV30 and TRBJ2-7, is SQTIHQWPATLVQPVGSPLSLECTVEGTSNPNLYWYRQAAGRGLQLLFYSVGIGQISSEVPQNLSASRPQDRQFILSSKKLLLSDSGFYLCAWSLGGNYEQYFGPGTRLTVT.

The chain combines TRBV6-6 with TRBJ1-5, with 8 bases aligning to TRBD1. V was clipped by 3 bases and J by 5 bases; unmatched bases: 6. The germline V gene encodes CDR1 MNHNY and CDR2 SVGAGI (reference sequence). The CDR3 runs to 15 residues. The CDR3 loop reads CASSYADRADQPQHF. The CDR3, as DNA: TGTGCCAGCAGTTATGCGGACAGGGCCGATCAGCCCCAGCATTTT.

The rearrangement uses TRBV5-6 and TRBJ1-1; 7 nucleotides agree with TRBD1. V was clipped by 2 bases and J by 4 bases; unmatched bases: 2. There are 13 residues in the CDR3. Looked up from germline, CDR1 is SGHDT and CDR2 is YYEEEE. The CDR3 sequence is CASSLQGFTEAFF. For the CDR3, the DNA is TGTGCCAGCAGCTTACAGGGGTTCACTGAAGCTTTCTTT. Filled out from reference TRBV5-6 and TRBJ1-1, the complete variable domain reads DAGVTQSPTHLIKTRGQQVTLRCSPKSGHDTVSWYQQALGQGPQFIFQYYEEEERQRGNFPDRFSGHQFPNYSSELNVNALLLGDSALYLCASSLQGFTEAFFGQGTRLTVV.

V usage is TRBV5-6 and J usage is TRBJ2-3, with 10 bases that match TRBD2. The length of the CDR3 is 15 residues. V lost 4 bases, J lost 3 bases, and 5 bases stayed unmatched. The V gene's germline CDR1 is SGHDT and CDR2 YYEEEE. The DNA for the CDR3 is TGTGCCAGCAGCCACAAACTAGCGGGGACAGATACGCAGTATTTT. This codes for CASSHKLAGTDTQYF.

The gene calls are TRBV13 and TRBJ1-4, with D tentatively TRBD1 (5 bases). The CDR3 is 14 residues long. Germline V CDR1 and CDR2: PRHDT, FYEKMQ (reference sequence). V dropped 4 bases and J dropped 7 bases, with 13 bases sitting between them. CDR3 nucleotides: TGTGCCAGCAGCTACAATCCGGGGGGTGAAAAACTGTTTTTT. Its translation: CASSYNPGGEKLFF.

The CDR3 sequence is CSVLRGWTEAFF. The CDR3, as DNA: TGCAGCGTTCTCAGGGGGTGGACTGAAGCTTTCTTT. The genes are TRBV29-1 and TRBJ1-1; 7 bases line up with TRBD1. V lost 5 bases and J lost 5; bases outside the gene matches: 5. CDR1 and CDR2 (germline): SQVTM, ANQGSEA. The CDR3 loop spans 12 amino acids.

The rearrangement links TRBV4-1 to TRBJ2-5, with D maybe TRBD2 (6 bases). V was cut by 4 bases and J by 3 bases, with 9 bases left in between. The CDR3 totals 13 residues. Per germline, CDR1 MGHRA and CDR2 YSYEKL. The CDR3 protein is CASSRRREETQYF. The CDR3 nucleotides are TGCGCCAGCAGCCGGAGGAGGGAAGAGACCCAGTACTTC.

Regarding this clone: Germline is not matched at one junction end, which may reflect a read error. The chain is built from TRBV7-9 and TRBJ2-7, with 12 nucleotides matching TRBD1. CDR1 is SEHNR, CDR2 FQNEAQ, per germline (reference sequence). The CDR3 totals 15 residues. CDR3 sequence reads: CASSSGQGAHYEQSF. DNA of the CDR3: TGTGCCAGCAGCTCGGGACAGGGGGCCCACTACGAGCAGTCCTTC.

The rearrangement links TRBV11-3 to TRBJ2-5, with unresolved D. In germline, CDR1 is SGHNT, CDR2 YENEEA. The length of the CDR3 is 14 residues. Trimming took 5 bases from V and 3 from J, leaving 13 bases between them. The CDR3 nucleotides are TGTGCCAGCAGCCTCAATGACAAGAAAGAGACCCAGTACTTC. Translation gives CASSLNDKKETQYF.

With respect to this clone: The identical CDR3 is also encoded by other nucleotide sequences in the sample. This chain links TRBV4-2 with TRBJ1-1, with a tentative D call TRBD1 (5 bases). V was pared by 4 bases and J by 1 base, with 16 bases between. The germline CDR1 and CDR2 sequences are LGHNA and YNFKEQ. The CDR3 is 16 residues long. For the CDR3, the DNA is TGTGCCAGCAGCCGAACGGGGCGGGAGAAGAACACTGAAGCTTTCTTT. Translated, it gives CASSRTGREKNTEAFF.

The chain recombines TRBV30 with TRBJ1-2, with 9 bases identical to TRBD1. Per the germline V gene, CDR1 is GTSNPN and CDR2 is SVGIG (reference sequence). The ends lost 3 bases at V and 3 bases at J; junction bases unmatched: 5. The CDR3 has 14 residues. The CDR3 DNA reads TGTGCCTGGAGAGTAGGACAGGGGCACTATGGCTACACCTTC. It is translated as CAWRVGQGHYGYTF.

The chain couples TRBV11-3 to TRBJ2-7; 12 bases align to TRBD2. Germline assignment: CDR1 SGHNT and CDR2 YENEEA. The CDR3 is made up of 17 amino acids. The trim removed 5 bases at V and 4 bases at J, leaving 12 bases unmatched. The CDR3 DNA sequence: TGTGCCAGCAGCCCCTCTACTAGCGGGGGGCCACCTTACGAGCAGTACTTC. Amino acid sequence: CASSPSTSGGPPYEQYF. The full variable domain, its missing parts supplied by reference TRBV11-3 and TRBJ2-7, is EAGVVQSPRYKIIEKKQPVAFWCNPISGHNTLYWYLQNLGQGPELLIRYENEEAVDDSQLPKDRFSAERLKGVDSTLKIQPAELGDSAVYLCASSPSTSGGPPYEQYFGPGTRLTVT.

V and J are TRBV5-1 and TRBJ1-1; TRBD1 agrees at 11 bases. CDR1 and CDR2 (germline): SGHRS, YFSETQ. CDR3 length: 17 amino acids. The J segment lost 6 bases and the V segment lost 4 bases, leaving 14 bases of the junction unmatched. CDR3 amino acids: CASSSAGTGGRGSEAFF. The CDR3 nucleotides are TGCGCCAGCAGCAGTGCCGGGACAGGGGGGAGAGGGTCTGAAGCTTTCTTT.

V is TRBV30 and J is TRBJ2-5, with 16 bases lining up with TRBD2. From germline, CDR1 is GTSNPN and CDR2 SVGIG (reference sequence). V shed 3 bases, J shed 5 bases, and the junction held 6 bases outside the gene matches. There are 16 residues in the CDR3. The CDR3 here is CAWSKGLAGGPETQYF. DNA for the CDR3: TGTGCCTGGAGCAAGGGACTAGCGGGAGGGCCGGAGACCCAGTACTTC.

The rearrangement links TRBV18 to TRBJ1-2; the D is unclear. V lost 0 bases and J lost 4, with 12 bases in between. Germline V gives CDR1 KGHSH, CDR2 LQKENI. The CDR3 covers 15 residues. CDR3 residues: CASSPPSAGPYGYTF. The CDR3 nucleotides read TGTGCCAGCTCACCACCTTCCGCGGGTCCCTATGGCTACACCTTC.

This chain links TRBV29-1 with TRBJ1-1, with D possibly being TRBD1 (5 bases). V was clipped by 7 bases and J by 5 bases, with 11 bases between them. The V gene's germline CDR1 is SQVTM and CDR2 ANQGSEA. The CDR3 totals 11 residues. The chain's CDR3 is CSAGGRTEAFF. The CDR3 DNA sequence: TGCAGCGCTGGGGGGAGGACTGAAGCTTTCTTT.

CDR3: CASSIGAINQPQHF. DNA of the CDR3: TGTGCCAGCAGTATAGGGGCTATCAATCAGCCCCAGCATTTT. This chain links TRBV6-5 with TRBJ1-5, with D possibly being TRBD1 (5 bases). Trimming shortened V by 5 bases and J by 3 bases, and 11 bases separated the two germline ends. Germline V CDR1 and CDR2: MNHEY, SVGAGI. This CDR3 comprises 14 residues.

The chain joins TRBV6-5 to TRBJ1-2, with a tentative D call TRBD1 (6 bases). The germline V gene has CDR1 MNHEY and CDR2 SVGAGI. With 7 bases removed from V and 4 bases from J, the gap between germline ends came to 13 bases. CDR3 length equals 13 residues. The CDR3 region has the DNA TGTGCCAGCACCAGGGGACACCGCTATGGCTACACCTTC. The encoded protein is CASTRGHRYGYTF.

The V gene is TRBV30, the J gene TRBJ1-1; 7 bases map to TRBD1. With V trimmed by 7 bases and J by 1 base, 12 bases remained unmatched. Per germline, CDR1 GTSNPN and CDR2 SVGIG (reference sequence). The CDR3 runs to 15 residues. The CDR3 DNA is TGTGCCTCGAACCGACAGGGTAGGAGGAACACTGAAGCTTTCTTT. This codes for CASNRQGRRNTEAFF.

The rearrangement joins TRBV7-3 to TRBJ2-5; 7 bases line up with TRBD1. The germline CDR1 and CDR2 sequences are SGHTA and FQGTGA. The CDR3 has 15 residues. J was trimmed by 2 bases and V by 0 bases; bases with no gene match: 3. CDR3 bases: TGTGCCAGCAGCTTAACTGGGACAGCTCAAGAGACCCAGTACTTC. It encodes CASSLTGTAQETQYF.